This entry features one T cell receptor beta chain sequence. The data stem from a study of T cell changes during pregnancy in multiple sclerosis. Method: immunoSEQ multiplex PCR; TCRdb's copy keeps in-frame clones and lacks some. The sample holds 20,000 or so clones, more than 75% seen once. Trimming removed 4 bases at V and 0 bases at J, with 6 bases between. In germline, CDR1 is MNHEY, CDR2 SMNVEV (reference sequence). This CDR3 region has 13 residues. This specimen consisted of CD8+ T cells from peripheral blood mononuclear cells, obtained in the third trimester of pregnancy. This sequence originates from a female donor in good health, enrolled as a control in a pregnancy study. The rearrangement links TRBV27 to TRBJ1-2, with unresolved D. DNA for the CDR3: TGTGCCAGCAGTTCGAGTTCTAACTATGGCTACACCTTC. It yields the protein CASSSSSNYGYTF.